This T cell receptor (beta chain) came from a study of cytomegalovirus exposure and HLA in healthy donors. Study overall: In an earlier analysis, approximately 120 million unique TCR beta sequences were found from approximately 170 million T cells. An early release of data contained some 80 million unique TCRs, which came from HLA-typed donors.

Germline loops: CDR1 KGHSH, CDR2 LQKENI. The CDR3 totals 14 residues. PCR used 60 Vbeta primers and 13 Jbeta primers. This table comes from immunoSEQ multiplex PCR, and its TCRdb copy is limited to in-frame clones, with some not included. There are about 81,000 clones in the sample; approximately 90% occur only once, and 2.3% lies in the top ten. Study-wide findings and caveats: Some TCR beta chains (approximately 180 of them) were listed as cytomegalovirus-associated.

This clone was observed a single time. Its antigen is still unknown. The specimen was PBMCs. This rearrangement joins TRBV18 to TRBJ2-5, with D possibly matching TRBD1 (6 bases). The J call may be mistaken, given a closer DNA end match to TRBJ2-7. The receptor was derived from a man aged 18 to 35 in good health and CMV-seronegative. CDR3 nucleotides: TGTGCCAGCTCACCCTCACAGGGCGCCTACGAGCAGTACTTC. This gives the protein CASSPSQGAYEQYF.